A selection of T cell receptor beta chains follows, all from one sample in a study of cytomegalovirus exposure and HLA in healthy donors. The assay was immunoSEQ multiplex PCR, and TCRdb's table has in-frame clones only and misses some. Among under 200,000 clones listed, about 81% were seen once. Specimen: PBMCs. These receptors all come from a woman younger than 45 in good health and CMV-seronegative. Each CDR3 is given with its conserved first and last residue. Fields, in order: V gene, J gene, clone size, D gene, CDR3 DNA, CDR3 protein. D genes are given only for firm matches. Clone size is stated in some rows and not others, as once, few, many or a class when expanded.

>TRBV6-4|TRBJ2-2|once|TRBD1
TGTGCCAGCAGTGGACTCGCAGGGGGCCCCACCGGGGAGCTGTTTTTT
CASSGLAGGPTGELFF
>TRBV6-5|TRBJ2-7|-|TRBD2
TGTGCCAGCAGTTACTCCCCAAGCGGGGGGGGCTACGAGCAGTACTTC
CASSYSPSGGGYEQYF
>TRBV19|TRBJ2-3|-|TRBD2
TGTGCCAGTAGTAGGCGGGAGAGAGCTACGCAGTATTTT
CASSRRERATQYF
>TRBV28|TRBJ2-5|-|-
TGTGCCAGCAGTTCCAAAGAGGGACGACTGGACAGCCAAGAGACCCAGTACTTC
CASSSKEGRLDSQETQYF
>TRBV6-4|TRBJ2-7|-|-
TGTGCCAGCAGTGTTCGATCAGGGGCCTACGAGCAGTACTTC
CASSVRSGAYEQYF
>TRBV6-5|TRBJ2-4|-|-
TGTGCCAGCAGCCCCGGGGGTACCAAAAACATTCAGTACTTC
CASSPGGTKNIQYF
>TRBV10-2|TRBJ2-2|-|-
TGCGCCAGCAGTGAGGCCCCTCTACCCGGGGAGCTGTTTTTT
CASSEAPLPGELFF
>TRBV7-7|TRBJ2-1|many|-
TGTGCCAGCAGCACCGACAGCTACAATGAGCAGTTCTTC
CASSTDSYNEQFF
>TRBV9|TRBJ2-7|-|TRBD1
TGTGCCAGCAGCGGACAGGGTTTAACCTCCTACGAGCAGTACTTC
CASSGQGLTSYEQYF
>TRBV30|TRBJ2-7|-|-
TGTGCCTGGAGTCTAGGGGTGGTCGACGAGCAGTACTTC
CAWSLGVVDEQYF
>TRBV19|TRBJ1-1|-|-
TGTGCCAGTAGTCCGGGGAACAGGGATACTGAAGCTTTCTTT
CASSPGNRDTEAFF
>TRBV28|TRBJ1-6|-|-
TGTGCCAGCAGACGACAGTCTAGCTCCTATAATTCACCCCTCCACTTT
CASRRQSSSYNSPLHF
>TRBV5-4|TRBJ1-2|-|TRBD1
TGTGCCAGCAGCATCGACAGGGTCCGGACTAATGGCTACACCTTC
CASSIDRVRTNGYTF
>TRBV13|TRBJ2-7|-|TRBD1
TGTGCCAGCAGCCTAAAGGGGACAGGGGGCCACGAGCAGTACTTC
CASSLKGTGGHEQYF
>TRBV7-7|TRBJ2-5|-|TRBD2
TGTGCCAGCAGCTTAGAGCGGGCGGGGGGGACCCAGTACTTC
CASSLERAGGTQYF
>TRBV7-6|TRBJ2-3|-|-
TGTGCCAGCAGCCCAGACACCGGGGGAGATACGCAGTATTTT
CASSPDTGGDTQYF
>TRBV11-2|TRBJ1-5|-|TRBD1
TGTGCCAGCAGCTTAGGACAGGGATCGGGTCAGCCCCAGCATTTT
CASSLGQGSGQPQHF
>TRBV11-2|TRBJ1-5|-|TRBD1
TGTGCCAGCAGCTCGTACGACAGGGGAGGCAATCAGCCCCAGCATTTT
CASSSYDRGGNQPQHF
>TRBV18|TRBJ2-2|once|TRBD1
TGTGCCAGCTCGCCTAGGGACAGAGGGACCGGGGAGCTGTTTTTT
CASSPRDRGTGELFF
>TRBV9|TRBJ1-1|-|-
TGTGCCAGCAGCCTCGAGGGAGGCGTGGGGACTGAAGCTTTCTTT
CASSLEGGVGTEAFF
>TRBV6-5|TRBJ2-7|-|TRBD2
TGTGCCAGCACCTCCGGGACTAGCTACGAGCAGTACTTC
CASTSGTSYEQYF
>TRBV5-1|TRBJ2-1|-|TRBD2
TGCGCCAGCAGCTACCTAGCGGGAGGTGGGTACAATGAGCAGTTCTTC
CASSYLAGGGYNEQFF